This T cell receptor beta chain was sequenced during a study of T-cell reconstitution after alpha-beta-depleted transplantation in children. Turning to this clonotype: Its cognate antigen is unknown.

Preparation of the TCRbeta library was carried out with unique molecular identifiers. TCRdb re-called the PCR reads through MiXCR, storing one row per CDR3 protein. The repertoire holds hundreds of thousands of distinct CDR3 sequences, with over 10% as singletons. The study, taken as a whole, reports: When one year had passed after transplant, most T-cell counts and diversity came from newly produced T cells. About two months after transplant, alpha-beta T cells reportedly came from several hundred expanded graft clones.

The specimen was PBMCs, mostly from graft donor cells, collected 360 days after TCRalphabeta/CD19-depleted stem cell transplant. The origin of this receptor is a male patient aged 10 to 17 who had a stem cell transplant for acute myeloid leukemia, so the T cells may come from the graft donor.

The CDR3 region has the DNA TGCAGCGTTGGTCTAGCGGGAACGCCCATCCATGAGCAGTTCTTC. Its protein product is CSVGLAGTPIHEQFF. The chain combines TRBV29-1 with TRBJ2-1, with TRBD2 matching 9 bases. The J segment lost 8 bases and the V segment lost 4 bases, leaving 12 bases of the junction unmatched. This CDR3 region has 15 residues. Germline V CDR1 and CDR2: SQVTM, ANQGSEA.